These 32 T cell receptor beta chains were all obtained from the same sample, sequenced in a study of post-analysis software for immune sequencing data. Study results and caveats: TRBV5-6, TRBV5-1 and TRBV20-1 were among five TRBV segments more frequent in patients than controls.

Their specific antigens are unknown. TCR beta cDNA libraries had unique molecular identifiers. TCRdb called the PCR reads again in MiXCR, with one record for every CDR3 protein. The sample comprises roughly 400,000 distinct CDR3 sequences, roughly 38% of which are singletons, and under 9% rests with the top ten. Source material: blood. The receptors come from a girl aged 2 to 9 with multiple sclerosis.

The chain carries TRBV3-1 and TRBJ2-7; 7 bases agree with TRBD1. The trim removed 1 base at V and 3 bases at J, leaving 6 bases unmatched. Germline lookup yields CDR1 LGHDT and CDR2 YNNKEL (reference sequence). The CDR3 spans 15 residues. CDR3 nucleotide sequence: TGTGCCAGCAGCCAAGGGCCGGGACAGCACTACGAGCAGTACTTC. It yields the protein CASSQGPGQHYEQYF.

CDR3 bases: TGTGCCAGCAGCCAAGATCAGGGTGGGGAGACCCAGTACTTC. It specifies CASSQDQGGETQYF. The chain joins TRBV4-2 to TRBJ2-5, with a tentative D call TRBD1 (5 bases). Germline V gene sequence: CDR1 LGHNA, CDR2 YNFKEQ. The V and J ends lost 0 bases and 5 bases respectively, with 10 bases between them. This CDR3 has 14 residues.

The rearrangement links TRBV6-5 to TRBJ1-1; weak D call: TRBD1 (6 bases). The V gene's germline CDR1 is MNHEY and CDR2 SVGAGI. Trimming removed 6 bases at V and 3 bases at J, with 11 bases between. There are 13 residues in the CDR3. The CDR3 bases are TGTGCCAGCAGCCCGAGGGGGTACACTGAAGCTTTCTTT. It translates to CASSPRGYTEAFF.

This clonotype was counted only a few times. The chain is built from TRBV6-5 and TRBJ2-7, with 9 positions matching TRBD1. The V segment lost 4 bases and the J segment 8 bases; nucleotides outside the gene matches: 15. The CDR3 has 16 amino acids. The V gene's germline CDR1 is MNHEY and CDR2 SVGAGI. The CDR3 is CASSFPPGTGTGKQYF. The CDR3 region has the DNA TGTGCCAGCAGTTTCCCACCGGGGACAGGGACGGGCAAGCAGTACTTC.

This clonotype was seen only a few times. V gene TRBV10-1 combines with J gene TRBJ2-3; D is unresolved. The CDR3 length is 17 residues. V gave up 3 bases and J gave up 4 bases, with 20 bases separating them. Germline loops: CDR1 WNHNN, CDR2 SYGVQD (reference sequence). The CDR3 DNA reads as TGCGCCAGCAGTGACCCCCAGGCAGGACCCCGCGCAGATACGCAGTATTTT. Encoded protein: CASSDPQAGPRADTQYF.

This clonotype showed up just a few times. V gene TRBV20-1 combines with J gene TRBJ2-4; possible D gene TRBD1, 5 bases. This CDR3 has 14 amino acids. Germline V CDR1 and CDR2: DFQATT, SNEGSKA (reference sequence). CDR3 sequence reads: CSTRARHPKNIQYF. The CDR3 bases are TGCAGCACCAGGGCTCGACATCCCAAAAACATTCAGTACTTC.

A remark on this clonotype: The junction shows a germline mismatch at one end, possibly a read error. The V call is TRBV6-1, the J call TRBJ2-7; TRBD2 matches 9 bases. Germline V lookup: CDR1 MNHNS, CDR2 SASEGT. This CDR3 is 15 amino acids long. The chain's CDR3 is CASREAGGSSYEQYF. The DNA for the CDR3 is TGTGCCAGCAGGGAAGCGGGGGGATCCTCCTACGAGCAGTACTTC.

The rearrangement links TRBV28 to TRBJ1-5; the match to TRBD1 covers 9 bases. V dropped 4 bases and J dropped 6; count of bases not matched to a gene: 7. The CDR3 has 15 amino acids. Germline CDR1 is MDHEN and CDR2 is SYDVKM. The CDR3 DNA reads TGTGCCAGCAGTTCGTTGACAGGGGGGTTTCAGCCCCAGCATTTT. Translating it yields CASSSLTGGFQPQHF. The variable domain in full, with the rest retrieved from reference TRBV28 and TRBJ1-5, is DVKVTQSSRYLVKRTGEKVFLECVQDMDHENMFWYRQDPGLGLRLIYFSYDVKMKEKGDIPEGYSVSREKKERFSLILESASTNQTSMYLCASSSLTGGFQPQHFGDGTRLSIL.

V usage is TRBV14 and J usage is TRBJ1-2; weak D call: TRBD1 (6 bases). The length of the CDR3 is 14 residues. V dropped 5 bases and J dropped 8 bases, with 18 bases sitting between them. Looked up from germline, CDR1 is SGHDN and CDR2 is FVKESK. The DNA of the CDR3 is TGTGCCAGCAGCTCCTGGGCTGGGGGCTTCGGCTACACCTTC. Translating it yields CASSSWAGGFGYTF.

With respect to this clonotype: A read error may account for a junction end that differs from germline. V and J are TRBV3-1 and TRBJ2-2; 7 nucleotides match TRBD1. Germline values: CDR1 LGHDT, CDR2 YNNKEL (reference sequence). This CDR3 comprises 12 residues. CDR3 in amino acids: CASSQGPGGLFF. Written as DNA, the CDR3 is TGTGCCAGCAGCCAAGGGCCAGGGGGGCTGTTTTTT.

This chain joins TRBV7-9 and TRBJ1-5; 7 bases align to TRBD1. Germline loops: CDR1 SEHNR, CDR2 FQNEAQ (reference sequence). CDR3 length: 13 residues. V lost 3 bases to trimming and J lost 7 bases; unmatched junction nucleotides: 3. CDR3 nucleotide sequence: TGTGCCAGCAGCTTCGACAGGGTCCAGCCCCAGCATTTT. It specifies CASSFDRVQPQHF. Full variable domain (remainder filled in from reference TRBV7-9 and TRBJ1-5): DTGVSQNPRHKITKRGQNVTFRCDPISEHNRLYWYRQTLGQGPEFLTYFQNEAQLEKSRLLSDRFSAERPKGSFSTLEIQRTEQGDSAMYLCASSFDRVQPQHFGDGTRLSIL.

This clonotype was seen a few times. The V call is TRBV15, the J call TRBJ2-3, with D maybe TRBD1 (6 bases). V was trimmed by 0 bases and J by 0 bases, leaving 22 bases between them. Germline loops: CDR1 LNHNV, CDR2 YYDKDF (reference sequence). The CDR3 covers 20 residues. CDR3 nucleotides: TGTGCCACCAGCAGAGATTCGTTTAGGGTTGGGGACACAAGCACAGATACGCAGTATTTT. This sequence encodes CATSRDSFRVGDTSTDTQYF.

The chain employs TRBV4-1 and TRBJ2-7; the match to TRBD1 covers 8 bases. V shed 0 bases, J shed 2 bases, and the junction held 6 bases outside the gene matches. From germline, CDR1 is MGHRA and CDR2 YSYEKL. This CDR3 is 16 amino acids long. CDR3 in DNA: TGCGCCAGCAGCCAAGATTCAGGGGGCTTCACCTACGAGCAGTACTTC. Protein product: CASSQDSGGFTYEQYF.

The chain has TRBV20-1 and TRBJ2-1, with 12 bases identical to TRBD2. The junction had 8 bases not matched to a gene; V was cut back by 8 bases and J by 6 bases. The CDR3 contains 14 residues. The germline V gene has CDR1 DFQATT and CDR2 SNEGSKA (reference sequence). The CDR3 here is CSPERLAGANEQFF. The CDR3 bases are TGCAGTCCCGAACGACTAGCGGGAGCCAATGAGCAGTTCTTC.

This sequence joins TRBV5-1 and TRBJ1-1, with a possible D match to TRBD1 (5 bases). V lost 0 bases and J lost 0, with 9 bases in between. The germline gives CDR1 SGHRS, CDR2 YFSETQ. CDR3 length: 15 residues. For the CDR3, the DNA is TGCGCCAGCAGCTTGGCGCCAGGGCTGAACACTGAAGCTTTCTTT. Protein sequence: CASSLAPGLNTEAFF.

This clonotype was counted only a few times. V gene TRBV5-1 combines with J gene TRBJ2-3; 8 bases align to TRBD2. CDR3 size: 16 residues. After removal of 4 bases from V and 2 bases from J, the junction contained 9 bases not matched to a gene. Germline values: CDR1 SGHRS, CDR2 YFSETQ. CDR3 nucleotide sequence: TGCGCCAGCAGCCTACGTACTAGCGGACTCACAGATACGCAGTATTTT. It encodes CASSLRTSGLTDTQYF.

In its sample, this clonotype was seen a few times. The chain uses TRBV27 and TRBJ2-7; D is possibly TRBD1 (5 bases). Trimming cost V 6 bases and J 2 bases, with 14 bases left between them. The CDR3 is 14 residues long. The germline CDR1 and CDR2 sequences are MNHEY and SMNVEV (reference sequence). CDR3 coding DNA: TGTGCCAGCAGGAACACAACGACAGCCTACGAGCAGTACTTC. Amino acid sequence: CASRNTTTAYEQYF.

A few counts support this clonotype. The chain joins TRBV12-3 or TRBV12-4 to TRBJ2-2; tentatively, D is TRBD1 (5 bases). V lost 6 bases and J lost 2, with 13 bases in between. The CDR3 runs 15 residues. The CDR3 region is CASSPIRANTGELFF. CDR3 DNA sequence: TGTGCCAGCAGCCCAATCAGGGCCAACACCGGGGAGCTGTTTTTT.

This sequence joins TRBV29-1 and TRBJ2-5, with TRBD2 matching over 7 bases. This CDR3 spans 16 amino acids. The germline V gene encodes CDR1 SQVTM and CDR2 ANQGSEA. With 6 bases clipped from V and 0 bases from J, the junction kept 13 bases outside the gene matches. CDR3 in amino acids: CSVLFAGGRNQETQYF. The CDR3 nucleotides are TGCAGCGTCCTCTTCGCGGGCGGGAGAAACCAAGAGACCCAGTACTTC.

V usage is TRBV6-5 and J usage is TRBJ1-5; D gene uncertain. CDR3 length: 14 amino acids. Between the trimmed V and J ends, which lost 3 bases and 7 bases, there was a span of 13 bases. CDR1 MNHEY and CDR2 SVGAGI come from the germline V gene. CDR3 bases: TGTGCCAGCAGTTATCGACGGGCCGGGCAGCCCCAGCATTTT. It specifies CASSYRRAGQPQHF.

J is TRBJ1-2 and V is TRBV29-1; no clear D gene. Trimming removed 6 bases at V and 6 bases at J, with 14 bases between. Germline V CDR1 and CDR2: SQVTM, ANQGSEA. The CDR3 is 12 residues long. The CDR3 DNA sequence: TGCAGCGTACACGACCTTTGGGATGGCTACACCTTC. Translation gives CSVHDLWDGYTF.

The chain joins TRBV28 to TRBJ1-2; D gene unclear. The CDR3 has 16 residues. Between the trimmed V and J ends, which lost 3 bases and 4 bases, there was a span of 18 bases. Germline V gene lookup returns CDR1 MDHEN and CDR2 SYDVKM. In DNA, the CDR3 is TGTGCCAGCAGTTTGCCGGCTTCTTCAGGAGCCTATGGCTACACCTTC. Encoded protein: CASSLPASSGAYGYTF.

In this sample, this clonotype turned up a few times. The V gene is TRBV2, the J gene TRBJ2-7; D ambiguous. Germline V CDR1 and CDR2: SNHLY, FYNNEI. The V end was cut by 1 base, the J end by 0 bases, with 7 bases between. CDR3 size: 14 residues. The chain's CDR3 is CASSEEVSSYEQYF. The CDR3 DNA sequence: TGTGCCAGCAGTGAAGAGGTGAGCTCCTACGAGCAGTACTTC.

J is TRBJ1-2 and V is TRBV13; D not certain. This CDR3 has 17 amino acids. Trimming left V 2 bases short and J 4 bases short, with 20 bases between. CDR1 and CDR2 from the germline V gene are PRHDT and FYEKMQ (reference sequence). The CDR3 DNA follows: TGTGCCAGCAGCTTAAAGGACCTCGAAGGATGGGGCTATGGCTACACCTTC. Translated: CASSLKDLEGWGYGYTF. Complete variable domain (other parts from reference TRBV13 and TRBJ1-2): AAGVIQSPRHLIKEKRETATLKCYPIPRHDTVYWYQQGPGQDPQFLISFYEKMQSDKGSIPDRFSAQQFSDYHSELNMSSLELGDSALYFCASSLKDLEGWGYGYTFGSGTRLTVV.

This clonotype was counted a few times. The chain is built from TRBV29-1 and TRBJ1-5, with D unclear. The CDR3 has 12 residues. The germline V gene has CDR1 SQVTM and CDR2 ANQGSEA. Deletions cut 2 bases from V and 9 bases from J, with 11 bases between. In nucleotides, the CDR3 is TGCAGCGTTGAACAATCGGGCGGGCCCCAGCATTTT. It specifies CSVEQSGGPQHF.

The J gene is TRBJ1-1, the V gene TRBV20-1, with no clear D. CDR1 and CDR2 from the germline V gene are DFQATT and SNEGSKA (reference sequence). V was pared by 5 bases and J by 5 bases, with 18 bases between. CDR3 size: 14 residues. CDR3 in amino acids: CSAGTQVGATEAFF. The CDR3 nucleotides read TGCAGTGCTGGCACCCAGGTGGGAGCAACTGAAGCTTTCTTT.

This chain links TRBV27 with TRBJ2-7, with TRBD1 matching 8 bases. Germline V CDR1 and CDR2: MNHEY, SMNVEV (reference sequence). CDR3 length: 14 amino acids. Trimming took 5 bases from V and 5 from J; bases not matched to a gene: 8. Here the CDR3 DNA reads TGTGCCAGCAGTATAGGACAGGGTTTTAACGAGCAGTACTTC. Residues: CASSIGQGFNEQYF.

The chain combines TRBV5-1 with TRBJ2-3, with D perhaps TRBD1 (5 bases). Germline assignment: CDR1 SGHRS and CDR2 YFSETQ. The V end lost 4 bases, the J end lost 1 base, and 13 bases lay between the germline ends. The CDR3 loop spans 15 amino acids. The CDR3 bases are TGCGCCAGCAGCCCAAAGACAGAGCGCACAGATACGCAGTATTTT. This sequence encodes CASSPKTERTDTQYF.

This clonotype was seen a handful of times. This chain links TRBV4-3 with TRBJ1-5; tentative D call: TRBD1 (6 bases). The V gene's germline CDR1 is LGHNA and CDR2 YSLEER. This CDR3 comprises 17 residues. Trimming took 0 bases from V and 9 from J, leaving 21 bases between them. CDR3 protein: CASSQDLQQGSHRPQHF. The CDR3 DNA reads as TGCGCCAGCAGCCAAGATCTACAGCAGGGGAGCCATCGGCCCCAGCATTTT.

This clonotype was observed at least ten times. The chain employs TRBV4-1 and TRBJ2-7; D is undetermined. This CDR3 has 13 amino acids. The ends were cut back, 4 bases at V and 3 bases at J, with 10 bases in the middle. Germline V gene data show CDR1 as MGHRA and CDR2 as YSYEKL. In DNA form, the CDR3 reads TGCGCCAGCAGCCGTGTCAAGGGCTACGAGCAGTACTTC. It is translated as CASSRVKGYEQYF.

This clonotype was detected a few times. This chain connects TRBV28 to TRBJ2-5; 8 bases map to TRBD2. From germline, CDR1 is MDHEN and CDR2 SYDVKM. The CDR3 extends over 15 amino acids. The trim removed 5 bases at V and 11 bases at J, leaving 16 bases unmatched. Here the CDR3 reads CASSHHGRADGEQYF. In DNA form, the CDR3 reads TGTGCCAGCAGTCATCACGGGAGGGCCGACGGGGAGCAGTACTTC.

The chain carries TRBV19 and TRBJ2-1; no reliable D call. Germline CDR1 reads LNHDA; CDR2 reads SQIVND (reference sequence). This CDR3 is 11 amino acids long. Trimming removed 3 bases from V and 7 bases from J, with 4 bases in between. The CDR3 coding sequence is TGTGCCAGTAGTATCTCTAATGAGCAGTTCTTC. This gives the protein CASSISNEQFF.